This TCR beta chain originates from a study of shared clonotypes between healthy human individuals. Whole-study context: Three CD4 naive, three CD4 memory, two CD8 naive and one CD8 memory plate were used per donor.

This CDR3 is built from 15 residues. V was trimmed by 2 bases and J by 0 bases, leaving 10 bases between them. Germline V gene sequence: CDR1 MNHNY, CDR2 SVGAGI (reference sequence). Concerning this clone: Its specificity is not known.

Each replicate PCR on the sorted subsets used around 200 ng DNA (around 30,000 T cell genomes). Method: immunoSEQ multiplex PCR; TCRdb's copy keeps in-frame clones and lacks some. The sample lists some 2,500,000 clones, roughly 93% occurring once. Study-level findings and limits: It was only blood that was sampled, and tissue repertoires likely differ. Represented diversity (both genetic and exposure-history) was limited by the small number of donors.

The sample comprised naive CD4+ T cells from PBMCs. The sample's subset: CD45RA+ positively selected. The clonotype comes from a man aged 18 to 35 in good health. Some clones in this sample may be carry-over from other donors' samples. V gene TRBV6-6 combines with J gene TRBJ1-1, with a weak D call TRBD1 (6 bases). The CDR3 loop reads CASSYPGHMNTEAFF. The CDR3 nucleotides are TGTGCCAGCAGTTACCCGGGACATATGAACACTGAAGCTTTCTTT.